This T cell receptor (beta chain) was observed in a study of beta chain features in type 1 diabetes (dated by TCRdb to the late 2010s). For context, the study as a whole: Mean age, gender distribution, total cell number and subset yield did not differ between patients and healthy donors. A total of some 110 million sorted cells were examined across all samples, and a strong correlation was observed between cell number per subset and RNA yield. In the study, recently diagnosed type 1 diabetes patients and matched healthy donors were compared on the TCRB repertoires of their sorted circulating CD4+ T cell subsets. Whereas all 30 or so donors provided naive and central memory subsets, regulatory and stem cell-like memory subsets were isolated from just 8 patients and about 8 healthy donors.

Each donor gave one peripheral blood draw, approximately 110 mL on average, collected into heparinised tubes. Using a panel that included CD45RO, CCR7, CD25, CD127, CD95 and CD27, naive, central memory, regulatory and stem cell-like memory CD4+ T cells were sorted on a BD FACSAria II. Purity was above 95% for every sorted population. PBMCs were isolated right away by Lymphoprep density gradient centrifugation and were stained directly, without culture. So that batch effects would be minimized, each experiment stained and sorted samples in pairs, pairing one healthy donor with one patient. General conclusions and limits of the study: Naive, central memory and regulatory TCRB repertoires appeared more similar among patients than among healthy donors. Because cDNA rather than genomic DNA was sequenced, highly expressing activated cells could have been over-represented, although no difference in activation and CD3 levels was found between groups. At VDJ recombination sites, type 1 diabetes patients had fewer insertions and more deleted nucleotides, which implies abnormalities in thymic rearrangement. Shorter templates might have been favored by PCR, but patient and control samples were amplified and corrected together, so both groups would have been affected equally by any skew. Because the HLA sub-analyses included only small numbers of individuals, any influence of HLA type on TCRB rearrangement was left unresolved. In all four CD4+ subsets, TCRB CDR3 length was moderately but significantly shorter in type 1 diabetes patients.

Turning to this clone: There is no known antigen for this receptor. No much larger clone is present one base from it, and per-base qualities are unavailable.

All of the isolated RNA was reverse transcribed with the High Capacity cDNA Reverse Transcription Kit, so expressed TCRB transcripts were sequenced. Deep immunoSEQ sequencing was applied to naive, central memory and regulatory T cell samples, giving an average of about 3.7 million total reads per sample. Sorted cells were lysed in RLT buffer, and RNA was extracted using DNase-treated RNeasy Micro or Mini kits according to cell number. Each cell subset was processed separately to prevent cross-contamination, with patient and healthy donor samples processed together. TCRB sequences were amplified from cDNA with the immunoSEQ multiplex PCR, producing 87-bp fragments spanning the CDR3 region. Sequencing of the amplicons was done on the Illumina HiSeq platform. The original pipeline was this. Synthetic template baselines were used to correct PCR bias computationally, reads within Hamming distance 2 were collapsed together, and singletons that could not be merged were discarded. Reads were aligned against IMGT so that V, D and J genes, CDR3 length and insertions or deletions at six rearrangement sites could be assigned. Within each subset, clonotype counts were normalized to the number of sorted cells before true diversity and Gini coefficients were calculated with the tcR R package. The overlap coefficient, calculated on TCRB nucleotide sequences, was used to measure repertoire sharing. As a proxy for the pre-selection repertoire, out-of-frame TCRB sequences from naive cells were analyzed. The source is immuneACCESS, and TCRdb retained only in-frame sequences with V and J called. Part of the clones is not carried over; for the studies checked, unresolved V genes explain less than half of this, and the remainder is unexplained. Clone size and V and J calls were adopted from that table, with D and trimming inferred from the DNA. Counted in this sample were 860,000 or so clones; roughly a sixth of them appeared once. Around 0.02% of the sample lies in the top ten.

The CDR3 numbers 12 residues from cysteine through phenylalanine. Only the CDR3 DNA is retained, 36 bases long and in frame from the first base. V was cut back by 1 base and J by 6 bases, leaving a gap of 6 bases between them. Per the germline V gene (reference sequence), MNHEY is the CDR1 and SMNVEV is the CDR2. The source is a woman aged 18 to 35 in good health. The rearrangement combines TRBV27 with TRBJ1-1; the D gene is not confidently resolved. Sequencing was carried out using naive CD4+ T cells from blood. What the cell subset or site label conveys for this sample: true naive CD4+ T cells. The encoded CDR3 is CASSLWSPEAFF. The nucleotide sequence is given as TGTGCCAGCAGTTTATGGTCGCCTGAAGCTTTCTTT.